These T cell receptor beta chains were read from a single sample in a study of blood T cell repertoires in COVID-19. TCRdb's table, derived via immunoSEQ multiplex PCR, lists solely in-frame clones and lacks some. The sample has about 390,000 clones, roughly 86% seen once. The sample was peripheral blood. These receptors were taken from a woman aged 55-70 years with COVID-19, enrolled during active disease. CDR3s include the opening cysteine and the closing phenylalanine or tryptophan. Each record gives: clone size, V gene, CDR3 length, J gene, D gene, CDR3 DNA, CDR3 protein. A D gene is named only where the DNA matches it firmly. A clone size is listed for some rows: how often the clone was seen (once, few, many), or a class if it is expanded.

size: few
V: TRBV15
length: 16
J: TRBJ2-2
D: TRBD1
DNA: TGTGCCACCAGCAGCAAGAGACAGGGCGGCACCGGGGAGCTGTTTTTT
CDR3: CATSSKRQGGTGELFF

size: once
V: TRBV7-8
length: 14
J: TRBJ1-4
D: -
DNA: TGTGCCAGCAGCCGGACAGAAATTAATGAAAAACTGTTTTTT
CDR3: CASSRTEINEKLFF

size: -
V: TRBV15
length: 15
J: TRBJ2-7
D: TRBD2
DNA: TGTGCCACCAGCAGAGATGGACTAGGATCTTACGAGCAGTACTTC
CDR3: CATSRDGLGSYEQYF

size: -
V: TRBV15
length: 15
J: TRBJ2-2
D: -
DNA: TGTGCCACCACCTACTCTCTGGGGGGCACCGGGGAGCTGTTTTTT
CDR3: CATTYSLGGTGELFF

size: -
V: TRBV7-9
length: 14
J: TRBJ2-1
D: TRBD2
DNA: TGTGCCAGCAGATGGACTAGCGGCTACAATGAGCAGTTCTTC
CDR3: CASRWTSGYNEQFF

size: -
V: TRBV29-1
length: 14
J: TRBJ1-2
D: -
DNA: TGCAGCGTTGCGGGAGAGGACTCTAACTATGGCTACACCTTC
CDR3: CSVAGEDSNYGYTF

size: -
V: TRBV2
length: 16
J: TRBJ1-2
D: -
DNA: TGTGCCAGCAGTGTTAGGGGGAGATCGACCCTTTATGGCTACACCTTC
CDR3: CASSVRGRSTLYGYTF

size: -
V: TRBV14
length: 18
J: TRBJ1-1
D: TRBD1
DNA: TGTGCCAGCAGCCTACCGCCGGGACAGGGGTATGAAACTACTGAAGCTTTCTTT
CDR3: CASSLPPGQGYETTEAFF

size: -
V: TRBV4-1
length: 20
J: TRBJ2-1
D: TRBD2
DNA: TGCGCCAGCAGCCAGGGTAGCGGGGGGCCTCTAATAAGCTCCTACAATGAGCAGTTCTTC
CDR3: CASSQGSGGPLISSYNEQFF

size: -
V: TRBV5-6
length: 17
J: TRBJ1-4
D: -
DNA: TGTGCCAGCAGCTTGATTGGTCGGGGGGCAACTAATGAAAAACTGTTTTTT
CDR3: CASSLIGRGATNEKLFF

size: -
V: TRBV6-5
length: 13
J: TRBJ1-2
D: -
DNA: TGTGCCAGCAGTACGGACACAGTCCATGGCTACACCTTC
CDR3: CASSTDTVHGYTF

size: -
V: TRBV2
length: 12
J: TRBJ2-3
D: -
DNA: TGTGCCAGCAGGGGAGCGGCAGATACGCAGTATTTT
CDR3: CASRGAADTQYF

size: -
V: TRBV5-1
length: 16
J: TRBJ1-6
D: TRBD1
DNA: TGCGCCAGCAGCTTGGTAGGAGGACAGGGATCTTCACCCCTCCACTTT
CDR3: CASSLVGGQGSSPLHF

size: -
V: TRBV11-2
length: 14
J: TRBJ1-6
D: TRBD1
DNA: TGTGCCAGCACACGGGGGACAGTTAATTCACCCCTCCACTTT
CDR3: CASTRGTVNSPLHF

size: -
V: TRBV7-9
length: 14
J: TRBJ1-1
D: TRBD1
DNA: TGTGCCAGCAGCCGCGGACAGGGATTGACTGAAGCTTTCTTT
CDR3: CASSRGQGLTEAFF

size: -
V: TRBV5-4
length: 18
J: TRBJ2-2
D: TRBD2
DNA: TGTGCCAGCAGCTTGGGACTAGCGGGGGTCTGGGGAACCGGGGAGCTGTTTTTT
CDR3: CASSLGLAGVWGTGELFF

size: -
V: TRBV5-5
length: 15
J: TRBJ2-2
D: -
DNA: TGTGCCAGCAGCTTATATTCAGGGGTCACCGGGGAGCTGTTTTTT
CDR3: CASSLYSGVTGELFF

size: -
V: TRBV29-1
length: 12
J: TRBJ2-3
D: -
DNA: TGCAGCGTGGAGATCAGGGGCGATACGCAGTATTTT
CDR3: CSVEIRGDTQYF

size: -
V: TRBV5-1
length: 14
J: TRBJ2-7
D: -
DNA: TGCGCCAGCTACCTGACCACAGGGAGCTACGAGCAGTACTTC
CDR3: CASYLTTGSYEQYF

size: -
V: TRBV30
length: 13
J: TRBJ1-2
D: TRBD1
DNA: TGTGCCTGGAGGACAGGGAATAGGCATGGCTACACCTTC
CDR3: CAWRTGNRHGYTF

size: -
V: TRBV19
length: 15
J: TRBJ1-2
D: TRBD1
DNA: TGTGCCAGTAGTAGAACCGGGACAGGGGGCGAGGGCTACACCTTC
CDR3: CASSRTGTGGEGYTF

size: -
V: TRBV27
length: 16
J: TRBJ1-6
D: -
DNA: TGTGCCAGCAGTTTGCGACGAATTGGCGGGAATTCACCCCTCCACTTT
CDR3: CASSLRRIGGNSPLHF

size: -
V: TRBV15
length: 16
J: TRBJ1-5
D: -
DNA: TGTGCCACCAGCAGAGATAGGAGCAGGGTGCATCAGCCCCAGCATTTT
CDR3: CATSRDRSRVHQPQHF

size: -
V: TRBV9
length: 15
J: TRBJ2-1
D: TRBD2
DNA: TGTGCCAGCAGCGTAGTGGGCGGGGGGGCGAATGAGCAGTTCTTC
CDR3: CASSVVGGGANEQFF

size: -
V: TRBV5-1
length: 16
J: TRBJ2-3
D: TRBD1
DNA: TGCGCCAGCAGCTTGGCCCCGACAGGGAGAACAGATACGCAGTATTTT
CDR3: CASSLAPTGRTDTQYF

size: -
V: TRBV6-5
length: 15
J: TRBJ2-3
D: TRBD2
DNA: TGTGCCAGCAGGGAGGGACTAGCGGAGACAGATACGCAGTATTTT
CDR3: CASREGLAETDTQYF

size: -
V: TRBV11-1
length: 12
J: TRBJ1-1
D: -
DNA: TGTGCCAGCAGCCGATCGGGAACTGAAGCTTTCTTT
CDR3: CASSRSGTEAFF

size: -
V: TRBV28
length: 12
J: TRBJ2-5
D: -
DNA: TGTGCCTCATGCGACTACCGGGGGACCCAGTACTTC
CDR3: CASCDYRGTQYF

size: -
V: TRBV2
length: 15
J: TRBJ1-1
D: -
DNA: TGTGCCAGCACCAGAGGGGGAGGGCCCAGCGCTGAAGCTTTCTTT
CDR3: CASTRGGGPSAEAFF

size: -
V: TRBV15
length: 14
J: TRBJ1-1
D: -
DNA: TGTGCCACCAGCAGAGATTGGCTCAACACTGAAGCTTTCTTT
CDR3: CATSRDWLNTEAFF

size: -
V: TRBV7-9
length: 13
J: TRBJ2-2
D: -
DNA: TGTGCCAGCAGCTCTCGAGACACCGGGGAGCTGTTTTTT
CDR3: CASSSRDTGELFF

size: -
V: TRBV28
length: 14
J: TRBJ2-5
D: TRBD2
DNA: TGTGCCAGCAGTTGGGGGGGAGTCCAAGAGACCCAGTACTTC
CDR3: CASSWGGVQETQYF

size: -
V: TRBV7-2
length: 15
J: TRBJ1-1
D: TRBD1
DNA: TGTGCCAGCAGCTTACAAGGCAGGGGGACCACTGAAGCTTTCTTT
CDR3: CASSLQGRGTTEAFF

size: -
V: TRBV11-2
length: 14
J: TRBJ2-7
D: -
DNA: TGTGCCAGCAGCCCAAACTTCAGGGGTACCGAGCAGTACTTC
CDR3: CASSPNFRGTEQYF

size: -
V: TRBV3-1/TRBV3-2
length: 14
J: TRBJ2-7
D: TRBD1
DNA: TGTGCCAGCAGCCATAGGGGGCGTTCCTACGAGCAGTACTTC
CDR3: CASSHRGRSYEQYF

size: -
V: TRBV13
length: 14
J: TRBJ2-7
D: TRBD1
DNA: TGTGCCAGCAGCTCGGGACAGGGGTCCTACGAGCAGTACTTC
CDR3: CASSSGQGSYEQYF

size: -
V: TRBV2
length: 19
J: TRBJ2-3
D: TRBD2
DNA: TGTGCCAGCAGACTTTTCCTAGCGGGGGGCCAATTACCCACAGATACGCAGTATTTT
CDR3: CASRLFLAGGQLPTDTQYF

size: few
V: TRBV7-3
length: 13
J: TRBJ1-6
D: -
DNA: TGTGCCAGCAGCTTACAGGGTGGCTCACCCCTCCACTTT
CDR3: CASSLQGGSPLHF

size: -
V: TRBV5-4
length: 13
J: TRBJ1-2
D: TRBD1
DNA: TGTGCCAGCAGCCCACAGGGGAACTATGGCTACACCTTC
CDR3: CASSPQGNYGYTF

size: once
V: TRBV6-5
length: 14
J: TRBJ2-3
D: TRBD1
DNA: TGTGCCAGCGGTTGGGACAGGTCTTCGGATACGCAGTATTTT
CDR3: CASGWDRSSDTQYF

size: -
V: TRBV28
length: 13
J: TRBJ2-3
D: -
DNA: TGTGCCAGCCGTGCGGATCTGCGGGATACGCAGTATTTT
CDR3: CASRADLRDTQYF

size: -
V: TRBV18
length: 20
J: TRBJ2-1
D: TRBD1
DNA: TGTGCCAGCTCACCACTATATGAGACAGCTACCTCAGGGGGCCTCAATGAGCAGTTCTTC
CDR3: CASSPLYETATSGGLNEQFF

size: -
V: TRBV5-1
length: 16
J: TRBJ1-1
D: TRBD1
DNA: TGCGCCAGCAGCTTGGCCGCAATAACAGGGGCCACTGAAGCTTTCTTT
CDR3: CASSLAAITGATEAFF

size: -
V: TRBV5-1
length: 13
J: TRBJ1-2
D: -
DNA: TGCGCCAGCAGCTTGGCGGCAGGGAATGGCTACACCTTC
CDR3: CASSLAAGNGYTF

size: -
V: TRBV27
length: 17
J: TRBJ2-2
D: -
DNA: TGTGCCAGCAGTAACCGGAGGCAGGGGATAAACACCGGGGAGCTGTTTTTT
CDR3: CASSNRRQGINTGELFF

size: -
V: TRBV7-2
length: 15
J: TRBJ1-3
D: -
DNA: TGTGCCAGCAGCTTAGGGCTTATATATGGAAACACCATATATTTT
CDR3: CASSLGLIYGNTIYF

size: -
V: TRBV15
length: 13
J: TRBJ1-4
D: -
DNA: TGTGCCACCAGCAGTCGTAGAGGTGAAAAACTGTTTTTT
CDR3: CATSSRRGEKLFF

size: -
V: TRBV19
length: 14
J: TRBJ1-4
D: -
DNA: TGTGCCAGTAGTATGGCAGGGTTAATTGGAAAACTGTTTTTT
CDR3: CASSMAGLIGKLFF

size: once
V: TRBV7-2
length: 15
J: TRBJ2-7
D: TRBD2
DNA: TGTGCCAGCAGCTTAGCTGTGGGGGGGGCCTACGAGCAGTACTTC
CDR3: CASSLAVGGAYEQYF

size: -
V: TRBV15
length: 16
J: TRBJ2-5
D: -
DNA: TGTGCCACCAGCCCTCGGGGGACCAGCGGATGGGAGACCCAGTACTTC
CDR3: CATSPRGTSGWETQYF

size: -
V: TRBV2
length: 14
J: TRBJ1-6
D: TRBD1
DNA: TGTGCCAGCATGACAGGGGGTACGAATTCACCCCTCCACTTT
CDR3: CASMTGGTNSPLHF

size: -
V: TRBV5-1
length: 16
J: TRBJ2-2
D: TRBD1
DNA: TGCGCCAGCAGCCCCCTGCAGGGGGCTGGCACCGGGGAGCTGTTTTTT
CDR3: CASSPLQGAGTGELFF

size: -
V: TRBV19
length: 10
J: TRBJ1-2
D: -
DNA: TGTGCCACCCAAGGCGGGAGCTACACCTTC
CDR3: CATQGGSYTF

size: -
V: TRBV14
length: 16
J: TRBJ1-2
D: -
DNA: TGTGCCAGCAGCCAAGATCGAGACAGAGCTAACTATGGCTACACCTTC
CDR3: CASSQDRDRANYGYTF

size: -
V: TRBV9
length: 19
J: TRBJ2-2
D: TRBD2
DNA: TGTGCCAGCAGCCCCCAAGTGCCACTAGCGGGGGACGACACCGGGGAGCTGTTTTTT
CDR3: CASSPQVPLAGDDTGELFF